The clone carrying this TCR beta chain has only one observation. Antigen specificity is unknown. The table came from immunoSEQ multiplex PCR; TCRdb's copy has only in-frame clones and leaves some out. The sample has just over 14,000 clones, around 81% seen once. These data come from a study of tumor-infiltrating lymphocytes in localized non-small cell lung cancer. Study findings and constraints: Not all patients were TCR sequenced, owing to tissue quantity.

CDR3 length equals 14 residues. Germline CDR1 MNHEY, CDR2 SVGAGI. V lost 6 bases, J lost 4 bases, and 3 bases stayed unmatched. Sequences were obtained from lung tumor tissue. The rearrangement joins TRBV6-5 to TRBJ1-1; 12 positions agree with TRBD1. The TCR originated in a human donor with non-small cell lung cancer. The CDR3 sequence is CASRGTGGITEAFF. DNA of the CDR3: TGTGCCAGCAGGGGGACAGGGGGCATCACTGAAGCTTTCTTT.